This is a list of T cell receptor beta chains from one sample in a study of blood T cell repertoires in COVID-19. Produced via immunoSEQ multiplex PCR; TCRdb's table is partial and in-frame only. This sample has 90,000 to 100,000 clones, with roughly 84% found just once. The source material was peripheral blood. The receptors stem from a man aged 70 or older with active or convalescent COVID-19. The CDR3 runs from the conserved cysteine through the conserved F or W. A D gene is named only where the DNA matches it firmly.

v_call	d_call	j_call	cdr3_nt	cdr3_aa
TRBV28	TRBD1	TRBJ2-1	TGTGCCAGCAGTTTATCGGGGACAGGGTATAATGAGCAGTTCTTC	CASSLSGTGYNEQFF
TRBV6-2/TRBV6-3	-	TRBJ2-1	TGTGCCAGCAGTTACCCTGGAGTACCGGGGAACAATGAGCAGTTCTTC	CASSYPGVPGNNEQFF
TRBV6-6	TRBD1	TRBJ1-2	TGTGCCAGCACCAGACAGGGCCCTAACTATGGCTACACCTTC	CASTRQGPNYGYTF
TRBV7-2	-	TRBJ1-1	TGTGCCAGCAGCCCTAACTACTACAGGGTAGGGGAGAACACTGAAGCTTTCTTT	CASSPNYYRVGENTEAFF
TRBV30	TRBD1	TRBJ1-5	TGTGCCTGTACGCCTGGGACAGTGAATCAGCCCCAGCATTTT	CACTPGTVNQPQHF
TRBV6-6	-	TRBJ1-5	TGTGCCAGCAGTTACGGGGGGTTAAATCAGCCCCAGCATTTT	CASSYGGLNQPQHF
TRBV2	-	TRBJ2-6	TGTGCCAGCAGTGACGGGTTCTCTGGGGCCAACGTCCTGACTTTC	CASSDGFSGANVLTF
TRBV11-2	-	TRBJ2-2	TGTGCCAGCAGCTTAGCAGGGGCGGTGGCCGGGGAGCTGTTTTTT	CASSLAGAVAGELFF
TRBV5-8	TRBD1	TRBJ2-2	TGTGCCAGCAACCCGGACAGGGCGAACACCGGGGAGCTGTTTTTT	CASNPDRANTGELFF
TRBV19	-	TRBJ1-5	TGTGCCAGTAGTTCATTGGGGGGGCGTGGGAGCCAGCCCCAGCATTTT	CASSSLGGRGSQPQHF
TRBV11-2	-	TRBJ2-3	TGTGCCAGCAGCTTAGATCGGGTCGATACGCAGTATTTT	CASSLDRVDTQYF
TRBV15	-	TRBJ1-2	TGTGCCACCAGCGCCCAGGGTGGCGGCTACACCTTC	CATSAQGGGYTF
TRBV5-1	-	TRBJ2-1	TGCGCCAGCAGCTTGGGCGGGGTTCGCTCCTACAATGAGCAGTTCTTC	CASSLGGVRSYNEQFF